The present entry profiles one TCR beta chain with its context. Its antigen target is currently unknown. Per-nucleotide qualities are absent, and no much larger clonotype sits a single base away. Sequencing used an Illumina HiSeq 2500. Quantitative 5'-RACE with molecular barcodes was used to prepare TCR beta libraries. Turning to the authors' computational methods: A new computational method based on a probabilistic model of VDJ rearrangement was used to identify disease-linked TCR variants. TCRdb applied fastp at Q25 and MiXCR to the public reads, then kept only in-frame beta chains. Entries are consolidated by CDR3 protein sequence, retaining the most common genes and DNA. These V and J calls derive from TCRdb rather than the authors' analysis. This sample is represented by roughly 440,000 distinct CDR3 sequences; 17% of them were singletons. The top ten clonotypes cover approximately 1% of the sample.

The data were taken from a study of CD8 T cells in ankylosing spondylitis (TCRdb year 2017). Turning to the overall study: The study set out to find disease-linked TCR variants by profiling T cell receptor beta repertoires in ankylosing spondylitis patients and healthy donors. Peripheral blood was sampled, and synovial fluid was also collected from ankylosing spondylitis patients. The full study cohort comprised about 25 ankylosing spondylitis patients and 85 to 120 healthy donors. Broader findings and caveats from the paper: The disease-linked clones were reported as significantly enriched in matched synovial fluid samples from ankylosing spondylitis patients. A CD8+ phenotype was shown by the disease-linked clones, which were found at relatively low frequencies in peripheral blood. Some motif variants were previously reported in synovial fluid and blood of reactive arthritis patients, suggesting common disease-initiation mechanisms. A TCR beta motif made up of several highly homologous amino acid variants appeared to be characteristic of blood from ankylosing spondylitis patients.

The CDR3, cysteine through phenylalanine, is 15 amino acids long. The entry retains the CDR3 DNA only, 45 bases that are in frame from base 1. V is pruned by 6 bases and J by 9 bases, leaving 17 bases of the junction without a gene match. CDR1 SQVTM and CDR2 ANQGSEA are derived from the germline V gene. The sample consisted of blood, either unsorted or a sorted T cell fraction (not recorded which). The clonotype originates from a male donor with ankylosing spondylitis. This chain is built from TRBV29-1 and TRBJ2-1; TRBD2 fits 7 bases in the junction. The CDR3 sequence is CSVAPGTIAVGEQFF. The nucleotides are TGCAGCGTAGCCCCCGGGACTATAGCGGTCGGTGAGCAGTTCTTC.